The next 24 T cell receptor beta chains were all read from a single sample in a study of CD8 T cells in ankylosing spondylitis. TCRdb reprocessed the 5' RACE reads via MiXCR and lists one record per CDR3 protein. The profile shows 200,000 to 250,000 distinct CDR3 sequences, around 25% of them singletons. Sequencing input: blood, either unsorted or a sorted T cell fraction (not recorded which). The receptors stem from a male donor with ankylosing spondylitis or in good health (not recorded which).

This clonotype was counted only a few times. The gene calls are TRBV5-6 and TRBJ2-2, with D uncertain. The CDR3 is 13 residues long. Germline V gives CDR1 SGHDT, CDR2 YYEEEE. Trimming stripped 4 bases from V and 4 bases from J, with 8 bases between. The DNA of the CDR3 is TGTGCCAGCAGCGGAAGATCCACCGGGGAGCTGTTTTTT. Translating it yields CASSGRSTGELFF.

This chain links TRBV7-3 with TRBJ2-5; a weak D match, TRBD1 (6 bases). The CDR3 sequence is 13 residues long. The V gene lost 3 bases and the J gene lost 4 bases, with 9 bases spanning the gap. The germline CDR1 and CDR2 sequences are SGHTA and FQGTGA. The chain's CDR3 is CASSFGQSETQYF. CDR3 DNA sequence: TGTGCCAGCAGCTTCGGACAGTCAGAGACCCAGTACTTC.

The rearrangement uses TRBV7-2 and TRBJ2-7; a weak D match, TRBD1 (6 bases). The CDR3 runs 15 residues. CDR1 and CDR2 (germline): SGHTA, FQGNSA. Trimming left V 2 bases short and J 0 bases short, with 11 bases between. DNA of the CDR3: TGTGCCAGCAGCTTAACCCCAGGGGACTCCTACGAGCAGTACTTC. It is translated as CASSLTPGDSYEQYF.

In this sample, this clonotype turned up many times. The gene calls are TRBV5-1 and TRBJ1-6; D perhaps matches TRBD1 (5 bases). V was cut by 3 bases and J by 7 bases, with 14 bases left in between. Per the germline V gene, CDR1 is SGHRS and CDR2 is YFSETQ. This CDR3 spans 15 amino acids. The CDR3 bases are TGCGCCAGCAGCTCGGGGCTGGGTACGAATTCACCCCTCCACTTT. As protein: CASSSGLGTNSPLHF.

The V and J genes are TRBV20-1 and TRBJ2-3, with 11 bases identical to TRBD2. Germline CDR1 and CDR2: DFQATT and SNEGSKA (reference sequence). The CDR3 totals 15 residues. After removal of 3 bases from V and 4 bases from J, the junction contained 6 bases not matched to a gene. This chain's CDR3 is CSASPTSGSADTQYF. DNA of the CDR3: TGCAGTGCTAGCCCCACTAGCGGGAGCGCAGATACGCAGTATTTT.

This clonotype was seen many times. The CDR3 region is CASSPPRGSLFF. The CDR3 coding sequence is TGTGCCAGCAGCCCCCCTAGGGGGAGCTTGTTCTTC. This chain connects TRBV11-1 to TRBJ2-1; TRBD1 is a possible D gene (6 bases). The CDR3 runs 12 residues. CDR1 SGHAT and CDR2 FQDESV come from the germline V gene (reference sequence). Deletions cut 5 bases from V and 15 bases from J, with 17 bases between.

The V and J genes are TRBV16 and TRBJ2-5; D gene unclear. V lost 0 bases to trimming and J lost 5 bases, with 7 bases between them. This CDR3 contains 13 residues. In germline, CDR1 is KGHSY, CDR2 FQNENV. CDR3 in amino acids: CASSQSSRETQYF. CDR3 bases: TGTGCCAGCAGCCAATCTTCTCGGGAGACCCAGTACTTC.

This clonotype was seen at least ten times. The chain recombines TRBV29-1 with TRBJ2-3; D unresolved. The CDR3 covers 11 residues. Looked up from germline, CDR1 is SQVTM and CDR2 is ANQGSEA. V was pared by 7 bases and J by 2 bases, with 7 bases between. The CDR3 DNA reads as TGCAGCGGCACCTACACAGATACGCAGTATTTT. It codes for CSGTYTDTQYF.

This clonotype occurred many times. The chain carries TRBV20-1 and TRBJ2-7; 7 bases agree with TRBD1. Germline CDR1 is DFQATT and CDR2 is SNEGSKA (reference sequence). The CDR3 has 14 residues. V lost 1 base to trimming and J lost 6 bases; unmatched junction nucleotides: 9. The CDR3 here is CSARGQGKTFEQYF. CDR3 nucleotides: TGCAGTGCTAGAGGACAGGGTAAAACGTTCGAGCAGTACTTC.

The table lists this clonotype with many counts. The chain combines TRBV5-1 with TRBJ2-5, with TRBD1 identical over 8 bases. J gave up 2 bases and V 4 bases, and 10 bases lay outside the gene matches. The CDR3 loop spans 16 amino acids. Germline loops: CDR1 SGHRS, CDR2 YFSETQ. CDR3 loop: CASSLNGQGLQETQYF. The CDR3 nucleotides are TGCGCCAGCAGCCTGAACGGACAGGGCCTACAAGAGACCCAGTACTTC.

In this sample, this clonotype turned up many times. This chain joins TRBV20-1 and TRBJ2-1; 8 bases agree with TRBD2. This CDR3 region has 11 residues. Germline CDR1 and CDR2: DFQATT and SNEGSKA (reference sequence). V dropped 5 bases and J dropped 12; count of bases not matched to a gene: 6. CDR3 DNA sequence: TGCAGTGCTGTACCGGGACTAGGGCAGTTCTTC. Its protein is CSAVPGLGQFF.

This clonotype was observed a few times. CDR3 protein: CSARKAGQGYEQYF. CDR3 nucleotide sequence: TGCAGTGCTCGGAAAGCGGGACAGGGATACGAGCAGTACTTC. The chain links TRBV20-1 to TRBJ2-7; 9 bases line up with TRBD1. CDR3 size: 14 residues. With V trimmed by 5 bases and J by 4 bases, 9 bases remained unmatched. CDR1 and CDR2 from the germline V gene are DFQATT and SNEGSKA (reference sequence).

CDR3 coding DNA: TGCAGCGTTGAAGTCGGGGGCCCGAACACTGAAGCTTTCTTT. It translates to CSVEVGGPNTEAFF. The rearrangement joins TRBV29-1 to TRBJ1-1, with D perhaps matching TRBD1 (6 bases). The CDR3 consists of 14 residues. V lost 1 base to trimming and J lost 1 base, with 10 bases between them. Germline V gives CDR1 SQVTM, CDR2 ANQGSEA.

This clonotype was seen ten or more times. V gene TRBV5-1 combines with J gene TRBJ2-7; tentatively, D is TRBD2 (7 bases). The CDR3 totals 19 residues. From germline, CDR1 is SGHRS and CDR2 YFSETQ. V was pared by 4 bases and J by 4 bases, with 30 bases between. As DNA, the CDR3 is TGCGCCAGCAGCCCTAGAGGGGGGGGGCGTTCCCTCCACATTTACGAGCAGTACTTC. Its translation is CASSPRGGGRSLHIYEQYF.

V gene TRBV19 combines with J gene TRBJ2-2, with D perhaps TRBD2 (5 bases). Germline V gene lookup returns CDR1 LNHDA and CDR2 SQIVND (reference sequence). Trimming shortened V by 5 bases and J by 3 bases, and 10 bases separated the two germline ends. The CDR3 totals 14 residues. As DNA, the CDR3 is TGTGCCAGTAGTCTGACGAGGGACACCGGGGAGCTGTTTTTT. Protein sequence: CASSLTRDTGELFF. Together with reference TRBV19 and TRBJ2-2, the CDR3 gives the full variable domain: DGGITQSPKYLFRKEGQNVTLSCEQNLNHDAMYWYRQDPGQGLRLIYYSQIVNDFQKGDIAEGYSVSREKKESFPLTVTSAQKNPTAFYLCASSLTRDTGELFFGEGSRLTVL.

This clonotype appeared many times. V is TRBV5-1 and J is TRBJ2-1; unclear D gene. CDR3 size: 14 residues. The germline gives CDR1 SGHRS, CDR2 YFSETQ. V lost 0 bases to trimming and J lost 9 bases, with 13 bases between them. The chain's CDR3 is CASSLAGSFGEQFF. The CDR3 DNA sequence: TGCGCCAGCAGCTTGGCGGGTAGCTTCGGTGAGCAGTTCTTC.

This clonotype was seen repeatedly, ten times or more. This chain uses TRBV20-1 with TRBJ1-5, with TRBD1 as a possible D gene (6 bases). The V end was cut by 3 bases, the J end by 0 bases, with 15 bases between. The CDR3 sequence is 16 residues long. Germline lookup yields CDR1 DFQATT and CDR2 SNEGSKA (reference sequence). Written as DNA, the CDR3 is TGCAGTGCTAGGGCGGCAGGGGTTTCTAGCAATCAGCCCCAGCATTTT. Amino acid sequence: CSARAAGVSSNQPQHF.

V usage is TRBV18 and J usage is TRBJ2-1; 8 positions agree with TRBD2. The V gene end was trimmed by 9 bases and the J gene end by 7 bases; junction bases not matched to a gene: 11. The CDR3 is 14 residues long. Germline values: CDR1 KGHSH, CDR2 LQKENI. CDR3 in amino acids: CASSNREGLNEQFF. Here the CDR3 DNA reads TGTGCCAGTTCGAACCGGGAGGGCCTTAATGAGCAGTTCTTC. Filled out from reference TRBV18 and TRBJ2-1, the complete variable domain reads NAGVMQNPRHLVRRRGQEARLRCSPMKGHSHVYWYRQLPEEGLKFMVYLQKENIIDESGMPKERFSAEFPKEGPSILRIQQVVRGDSAAYFCASSNREGLNEQFFGPGTRLTVL.

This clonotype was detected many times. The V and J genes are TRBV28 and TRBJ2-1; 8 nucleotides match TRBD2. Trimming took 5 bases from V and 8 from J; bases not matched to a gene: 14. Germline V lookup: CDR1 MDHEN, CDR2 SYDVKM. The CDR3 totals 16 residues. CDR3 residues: CASSKWGLVAFDEQFF. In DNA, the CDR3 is TGTGCCAGCAGTAAATGGGGACTAGTCGCTTTCGATGAGCAGTTCTTC.

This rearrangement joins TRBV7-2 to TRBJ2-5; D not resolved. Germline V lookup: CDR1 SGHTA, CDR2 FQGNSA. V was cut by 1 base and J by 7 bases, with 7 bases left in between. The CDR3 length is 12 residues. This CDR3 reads CASSLDLGTQYF. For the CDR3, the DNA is TGTGCCAGCAGCTTAGACCTGGGGACCCAGTACTTC.

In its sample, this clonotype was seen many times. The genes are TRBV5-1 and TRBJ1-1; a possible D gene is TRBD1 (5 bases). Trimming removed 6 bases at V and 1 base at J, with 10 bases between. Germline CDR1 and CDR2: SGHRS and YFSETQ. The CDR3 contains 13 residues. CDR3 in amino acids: CASKLRGNTEAFF. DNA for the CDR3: TGCGCCAGCAAACTGAGGGGGAACACTGAAGCTTTCTTT.

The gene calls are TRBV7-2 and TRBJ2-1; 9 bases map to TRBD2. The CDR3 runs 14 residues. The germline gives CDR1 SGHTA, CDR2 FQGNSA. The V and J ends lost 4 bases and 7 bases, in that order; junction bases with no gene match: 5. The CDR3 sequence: CASSYQTSGNEQFF. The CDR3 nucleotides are TGTGCCAGCAGCTACCAGACTAGCGGTAATGAGCAGTTCTTC.

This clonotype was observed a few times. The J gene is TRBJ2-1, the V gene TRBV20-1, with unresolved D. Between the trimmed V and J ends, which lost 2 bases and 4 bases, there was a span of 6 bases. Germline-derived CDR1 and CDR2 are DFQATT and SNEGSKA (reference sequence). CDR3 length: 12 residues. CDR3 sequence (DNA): TGCAGTGCTAGAAAACAATACAATGAGCAGTTCTTC. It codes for CSARKQYNEQFF.

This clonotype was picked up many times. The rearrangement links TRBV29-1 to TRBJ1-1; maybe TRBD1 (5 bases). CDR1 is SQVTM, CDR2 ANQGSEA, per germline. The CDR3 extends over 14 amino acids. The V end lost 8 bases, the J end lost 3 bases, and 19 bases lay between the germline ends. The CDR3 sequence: CSTMPGTAHTEAFF. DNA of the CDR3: TGCAGCACCATGCCCGGGACGGCCCACACTGAAGCTTTCTTT. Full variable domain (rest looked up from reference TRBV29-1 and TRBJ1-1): SAVISQKPSRDICQRGTSLTIQCQVDSQVTMMFWYRQQPGQSLTLIATANQGSEATYESGFVIDKFPISRPNLTFSTLTVSNMSPEDSSIYLCSTMPGTAHTEAFFGQGTRLTVV.